Following are 27 T cell receptor beta chains from one sample sequenced in a study of blood T cell repertoires in COVID-19. Measured with immunoSEQ multiplex PCR; TCRdb has only the in-frame clones, and not every one. The data hold approximately 250,000 clones, with roughly 85% observed a single time. What was sequenced was peripheral blood. These TCRs come from a man aged 50-60 years with COVID-19, enrolled during active disease.

This sequence joins TRBV28 and TRBJ1-2, with TRBD1 as a possible D gene (6 bases). V lost 1 base to trimming and J lost 7 bases, with 7 bases between them. Per germline, CDR1 MDHEN and CDR2 SYDVKM. CDR3 size: 12 residues. Here the CDR3 reads CASSLSGVGYTF. Here the CDR3 DNA reads TGTGCCAGCAGTTTATCAGGGGTTGGCTACACCTTC.

The chain couples TRBV7-2 to TRBJ1-2, with TRBD1 matching 7 bases. This CDR3 is built from 15 residues. V lost 2 bases and J lost 5; bases outside the gene matches: 8. Germline-derived CDR1 and CDR2 are SGHTA and FQGNSA. CDR3 sequence: CASSLSQGGLYGYTF. The CDR3 DNA sequence: TGTGCCAGCAGCTTATCCCAGGGGGGATTATATGGCTACACCTTC. Full variable domain (rest looked up from reference TRBV7-2 and TRBJ1-2): GAGVSQSPSNKVTEKGKDVELRCDPISGHTALYWYRQSLGQGLEFLIYFQGNSAPDKSGLPSDRFSAERTGGSVSTLTIQRTQQEDSAVYLCASSLSQGGLYGYTFGSGTRLTVV.

This clone was seen just once. This chain's CDR3 is CSAQPTVTSGGAGELFF. The DNA for the CDR3 is TGCAGCGCCCAACCCACCGTGACTAGCGGGGGGGCCGGGGAGCTGTTTTTT. The chain employs TRBV29-1 and TRBJ2-2; 14 nucleotides line up with TRBD2. Germline trimming cut 7 bases from V and 6 bases from J; bases unmatched to any gene: 13. This CDR3 region has 17 residues. Looked up from germline, CDR1 is SQVTM and CDR2 is ANQGSEA.

This chain connects TRBV6-5 to TRBJ2-7, with D tentatively TRBD1 (7 bases). Germline CDR1 reads MNHEY; CDR2 reads SVGAGI. The CDR3 extends over 14 amino acids. V was pared by 6 bases and J by 2 bases, with 14 bases between. CDR3 protein: CASSPQGGTYEQYF. In DNA, the CDR3 is TGTGCCAGCAGCCCCCAGGGGGGCACCTACGAGCAGTACTTC.

In this sample, this clone turned up once. This chain uses TRBV6-5 with TRBJ1-2, with TRBD1 identical over 8 bases. Germline CDR1 reads MNHEY; CDR2 reads SVGAGI. The CDR3 is 14 residues long. Germline trimming cut 7 bases from V and 7 bases from J; bases unmatched to any gene: 11. In DNA form, the CDR3 reads TGTGCCAGCAATATCCGGGACAGGTCTAGTGGCTACACCTTC. This gives the protein CASNIRDRSSGYTF.

The CDR3 DNA reads as TGTGCCAGCAGCTTAGGGCTAGCGTACACAGATACGCAGTATTTT. Protein product: CASSLGLAYTDTQYF. The gene calls are TRBV7-2 and TRBJ2-3, with D possibly matching TRBD2 (6 bases). V shed 1 base and J shed 2 bases, with 10 bases lying between them. This CDR3 has 15 residues. In germline, CDR1 is SGHTA, CDR2 FQGNSA.

The chain joins TRBV7-3 to TRBJ2-3; 7 bases are a match to TRBD2. The J segment lost 2 bases and the V segment lost 4 bases, leaving 6 bases of the junction unmatched. The CDR3 consists of 15 residues. Germline V gene sequence: CDR1 SGHTA, CDR2 FQGTGA. This CDR3 is CASSSTSSPTDTQYF. The DNA for the CDR3 is TGTGCCAGCAGCTCGACTAGCTCCCCCACAGATACGCAGTATTTT.

This clone was detected once. This rearrangement joins TRBV4-1 to TRBJ2-6; perhaps TRBD2 as D (6 bases). The CDR3 length is 17 residues. Between the trimmed V and J ends, which lost 0 bases and 2 bases, there was a span of 11 bases. The germline CDR1 and CDR2 sequences are MGHRA and YSYEKL. Here the CDR3 reads CASSQDPRGTGANVLTF. In DNA, the CDR3 is TGCGCCAGCAGCCAAGATCCCCGGGGGACTGGGGCCAACGTCCTGACTTTC.

This sequence joins TRBV5-5 and TRBJ1-1; a possible D gene is TRBD1 (5 bases). The CDR3 totals 12 residues. Trimming took off 1 base at V and 7 bases at J, with 8 bases between the two ends. Germline-derived CDR1 and CDR2 are SGHKS and YYEKEE (reference sequence). CDR3 nucleotide sequence: TGTGCCAGCAGCTTGTGGGGGGGTGAAGCTTTCTTT. Its translation is CASSLWGGEAFF.

The chain carries TRBV5-6 and TRBJ2-2; D ambiguous. The V end was cut by 0 bases, the J end by 5 bases, with 8 bases between. Germline lookup yields CDR1 SGHDT and CDR2 YYEEEE. The CDR3 runs 14 residues. The chain's CDR3 is CASSLAAGTGELFF. The DNA of the CDR3 is TGTGCCAGCAGCTTGGCCGCCGGGACCGGGGAGCTGTTTTTT.

This rearrangement joins TRBV10-3 to TRBJ1-1; 11 bases are shared with TRBD1. The CDR3 sequence is 13 residues long. The germline V gene has CDR1 ENHRY and CDR2 SYGVKD. Trimming cost V 10 bases and J 5 bases; bases outside gene matches: 6. The CDR3 DNA reads as TGTGCCAATCGCGGGACAGGGGGGACTGAAGCTTTCTTT. It encodes CANRGTGGTEAFF.

The CDR3 spells CASRAPGHTYEQYF. In nucleotides, the CDR3 is TGTGCCAGCAGGGCCCCGGGACATACCTACGAGCAGTACTTC. V is TRBV27 and J is TRBJ2-7; TRBD1 might be the D (6 bases). From germline, CDR1 is MNHEY and CDR2 SMNVEV (reference sequence). V dropped 6 bases and J dropped 2 bases, with 14 bases sitting between them. CDR3 length equals 14 residues.

This sequence joins TRBV30 and TRBJ1-5; weak D call: TRBD1 (5 bases). V was cut by 2 bases and J by 0 bases, with 11 bases left in between. This CDR3 spans 15 amino acids. CDR1 and CDR2 from the germline V gene are GTSNPN and SVGIG (reference sequence). The CDR3 here is CAWSMDTYSNQPQHF. CDR3 nucleotide sequence: TGTGCCTGGAGTATGGACACCTATAGCAATCAGCCCCAGCATTTT.

This clone was seen just once. This rearrangement joins TRBV11-3 to TRBJ2-5, with D hard to call. The CDR3 runs 13 residues. The germline gives CDR1 SGHNT, CDR2 YENEEA. Trimming took 5 bases from V and 0 from J, leaving 7 bases between them. CDR3 DNA sequence: TGTGCCAGCAGCCTAACGTACCAAGAGACCCAGTACTTC. As protein: CASSLTYQETQYF.

The J gene is TRBJ2-7, the V gene TRBV10-3, with D tentatively TRBD1 (6 bases). From germline, CDR1 is ENHRY and CDR2 SYGVKD. CDR3 length equals 14 residues. The germline V and J ends were trimmed by 4 bases and 3 bases, with 13 bases remaining between them. CDR3 loop: CAISAQGQGYEQYF. The CDR3 DNA follows: TGTGCCATCAGTGCACAGGGCCAGGGCTACGAGCAGTACTTC.

This rearrangement joins TRBV5-6 to TRBJ1-1; weak D call: TRBD1 (6 bases). CDR1 is SGHDT, CDR2 YYEEEE, per germline. The germline V and J ends were trimmed by 0 bases and 3 bases, with 15 bases remaining between them. CDR3 size: 16 residues. Here the CDR3 reads CASSLGLGARDTEAFF. The CDR3 DNA reads as TGTGCCAGCAGCTTGGGTTTGGGGGCCAGGGACACTGAAGCTTTCTTT.

The V gene is TRBV9, the J gene TRBJ2-4, with TRBD1 identical over 8 bases. The length of the CDR3 is 14 residues. J was trimmed by 6 bases and V by 4 bases; bases with no gene match: 6. Germline assignment: CDR1 SGDLS and CDR2 YYNGEE. CDR3 residues: CASSSGQGRNIQYF. The CDR3 bases are TGTGCCAGCAGCTCAGGACAGGGTCGAAACATTCAGTACTTC. Full variable domain (missing parts from reference TRBV9 and TRBJ2-4): DSGVTQTPKHLITATGQRVTLRCSPRSGDLSVYWYQQSLDQGLQFLIQYYNGEERAKGNILERFSAQQFPDLHSELNLSSLELGDSALYFCASSSGQGRNIQYFGAGTRLSVL.

The genes are TRBV7-8 and TRBJ2-1, with 11 bases aligning to TRBD2. After removal of 5 bases from V and 6 bases from J, the junction contained 12 bases not matched to a gene. CDR3 length equals 17 residues. Germline-derived CDR1 and CDR2 are SGHVS and FQNEAQ. The CDR3 spells CASSVLTSGVAGNEQFF. Written as DNA, the CDR3 is TGTGCCAGCAGCGTCCTGACTAGCGGGGTTGCGGGCAATGAGCAGTTCTTC.

The genes are TRBV7-3 and TRBJ2-3; D is possibly TRBD2 (5 bases). Germline CDR1 SGHTA, CDR2 FQGTGA. V dropped 3 bases and J dropped 5 bases, with 12 bases sitting between them. CDR3 length equals 14 residues. The CDR3 protein is CASSFRLARDTQYF. DNA of the CDR3: TGTGCCAGCAGCTTTCGGCTAGCTAGAGATACGCAGTATTTT.

The chain uses TRBV9 and TRBJ2-2; the D is unclear. The CDR3 totals 16 residues. V lost 2 bases to trimming and J lost 1 base, with 12 bases between them. The V gene's germline CDR1 is SGDLS and CDR2 YYNGEE. The CDR3 DNA sequence: TGTGCCAGCAGCGTCATGCGAGGCTTGAACACCGGGGAGCTGTTTTTT. This gives the protein CASSVMRGLNTGELFF.

The chain is built from TRBV27 and TRBJ2-5; 13 bases agree with TRBD2. Germline assignment: CDR1 MNHEY and CDR2 SMNVEV (reference sequence). This CDR3 has 15 residues. The junction had 7 bases not matched to a gene; V was cut back by 5 bases and J by 7 bases. CDR3 residues: CASSRTSGGVGTQYF. The CDR3 bases are TGTGCCAGCAGTCGGACTAGCGGGGGTGTGGGGACCCAGTACTTC.

The sample holds one count of this clone. This sequence joins TRBV5-1 and TRBJ1-6; 8 bases align to TRBD1. The CDR3 sequence is 15 residues long. CDR1 SGHRS and CDR2 YFSETQ come from the germline V gene. The V segment lost 0 bases and the J segment 8 bases; nucleotides outside the gene matches: 4. The CDR3: CASSLDQGAHSPLHF. CDR3 nucleotides: TGCGCCAGCAGCTTGGACCAGGGGGCCCATTCACCCCTCCACTTT. Complete variable domain (other parts from reference TRBV5-1 and TRBJ1-6): KAGVTQTPRYLIKTRGQQVTLSCSPISGHRSVSWYQQTPGQGLQFLFEYFSETQRNKGNFPGRFSGRQFSNSRSEMNVSTLELGDSALYLCASSLDQGAHSPLHFGNGTRLTVT.

The rearrangement links TRBV5-1 to TRBJ2-7; 8 nucleotides agree with TRBD2. The CDR3 is made up of 17 amino acids. Trimming cost V 7 bases and J 0 bases; bases outside gene matches: 15. CDR1 and CDR2 from the germline V gene are SGHRS and YFSETQ. CDR3 loop: CASDPTPGGASSYEQYF. DNA for the CDR3: TGCGCCAGCGACCCCACACCCGGGGGGGCGAGCTCCTACGAGCAGTACTTC.

V and J are TRBV4-1 and TRBJ2-1; tentative D call: TRBD2 (5 bases). The CDR3 loop spans 15 amino acids. Germline V gene lookup returns CDR1 MGHRA and CDR2 YSYEKL. V dropped 4 bases and J dropped 5 bases, with 15 bases sitting between them. For the CDR3, the DNA is TGCGCCAGCAGCCTAACGGCGGGCAGAAACAATGAGCAGTTCTTC. Its protein product is CASSLTAGRNNEQFF.

This clone has just a few counts. This rearrangement joins TRBV19 to TRBJ1-3; D perhaps matches TRBD1 (5 bases). Germline-derived CDR1 and CDR2 are LNHDA and SQIVND (reference sequence). V lost 5 bases, J lost 0 bases, and 17 bases lay in between. The CDR3 totals 17 residues. DNA for the CDR3: TGTGCCAGTAGTTACCCCTGGACAACCAGCTCTGGAAACACCATATATTTT. This sequence encodes CASSYPWTTSSGNTIYF.

This clone came up a few times. The gene calls are TRBV10-1 and TRBJ2-7; a weak D match, TRBD1 (6 bases). The V gene lost 7 bases and the J gene lost 2 bases, with 18 bases spanning the gap. Germline CDR1 is WNHNN and CDR2 is SYGVQD (reference sequence). The CDR3 spans 15 residues. CDR3 region: CASILPRQETYEQYF. The CDR3 DNA reads TGCGCCAGCATTCTACCAAGACAGGAGACCTACGAGCAGTACTTC.

The CDR3 region has the DNA TGTGCCAGCAGTCCCTCCGGGACAGGGGGTGGCTACACCTTC. Translated, it gives CASSPSGTGGGYTF. V usage is TRBV6-5 and J usage is TRBJ1-2; TRBD1 matches at 11 bases. Germline V CDR1 and CDR2: MNHEY, SVGAGI. This CDR3 is 14 amino acids long. The J segment lost 7 bases and the V segment lost 5 bases, leaving 6 bases of the junction unmatched.